Listed here is a single TCR beta chain. Participants, roughly 18 to 90 years old, spanned approximately 26 US areas. Clinical history as reported by participants underpinned cohort assignment. How the authors handled the data: For nucleated cells, counts were estimated from reference gene primer amplification. Generated by immunoSEQ multiplex PCR, the TCRdb table keeps only in-frame clones and is missing some. V and J calls and clone size are those listed in that table; D and trimming were worked out from the DNA. The sample carries about 330,000 clones, more than 75% recorded once. This sample stems from a study of blood T cell repertoires in COVID-19. At the level of the study: Samples came from the United States, Italy and Spain, spanning acute and convalescent COVID-19.

Germline V gene lookup returns CDR1 SGHDT and CDR2 YYEEEE. Trimming left V 0 bases short and J 5 bases short, with 12 bases between. The CDR3 runs 14 residues. The receptor was derived from a woman in her thirties who had recovered from COVID-19. The chain joins TRBV5-6 to TRBJ2-7; D may be TRBD2 (6 bases). The sequenced sample was PBMCs or T cells enriched from blood (not recorded which). The CDR3 DNA reads TGTGCCAGCAGCTTGGAGGCCCCGGGGGACGAGCAGTACTTC. Residues: CASSLEAPGDEQYF.